This T cell receptor beta chain stems from a study of PD-L1 blockade in urothelial cancer. Background on the study: Blood analysis was done at 3 weeks (second dose) and 6 weeks after treatment began. Study-level findings and limits: Better survival was forecast by a pretreatment blood TCR clonality below the median.

Regarding time point: pretreatment peripheral blood. Generated by immunoSEQ multiplex PCR, the TCRdb table keeps only in-frame clones and is missing some. Found here are about 50,000 clones, around 74% of them singletons; the top ten hold 4%. About this clone: Its cognate antigen is unknown.

Germline V gives CDR1 LGHNA, CDR2 YSLEER. The length of the CDR3 is 14 residues. After removal of 2 bases from V and 10 bases from J, the junction contained 7 bases not matched to a gene. Sequencing was performed on PBMCs, taken around atezolizumab (anti-PD-L1) treatment. This sequence originates from a man aged 65 to 79 with urothelial cancer. The chain joins TRBV4-3 to TRBJ2-1; 8 bases agree with TRBD1. CDR3 protein: CASSQLQGAGEQFF. In nucleotides, the CDR3 is TGCGCCAGCAGCCAACTTCAGGGGGCGGGGGAGCAGTTCTTC.